This entry lists 26 T cell receptor beta chains sequenced from one sample in a study of T cells in Graves' hyperthyroidism and ophthalmopathy. Using RNA transcripts as the source, TCR beta CDR3 regions were amplified. First-round RT-PCR with HTBI primers amplified the TCR CDR3 region. One entry per CDR3 protein results from TCRdb running MiXCR on the multiplex PCR reads. The sample contains around 800,000 distinct CDR3 sequences, over 35% of which appear only once. Sequencing was performed on blood. These receptors were taken from a young man with Graves' hyperthyroidism.

This clonotype showed up many times. This chain uses TRBV4-3 with TRBJ1-3; maybe TRBD1 (5 bases). The CDR3 sequence is 14 residues long. V was trimmed by 1 base and J by 4 bases, leaving 8 bases between them. Germline V gene data show CDR1 as LGHNA and CDR2 as YSLEER. The CDR3 sequence is CASSQGDSGNTIYF. The CDR3 DNA is TGCGCCAGCAGCCAAGGAGACAGCGGAAACACCATATATTTT.

This clonotype was detected only a few times. The V and J genes are TRBV19 and TRBJ2-7; either TRBD1 or TRBD2 may fit D (5 bases each). Germline V lookup: CDR1 LNHDA, CDR2 SQIVND (reference sequence). The ends were cut back, 5 bases at V and 1 base at J, with 15 bases in the middle. CDR3 size: 15 residues. The CDR3 nucleotides are TGTGCCAGTAGTTTTACGAGGGGCCGTTCCTACGAGCAGTACTTC. This gives the protein CASSFTRGRSYEQYF.

This clonotype was recorded many times. This chain joins TRBV5-4 and TRBJ1-6; D gene uncertain. Germline CDR1 is SGHNT and CDR2 is YYREEE (reference sequence). V gave up 1 base and J gave up 6 bases, with 11 bases separating them. The CDR3 contains 15 residues. The CDR3 bases are TGTGCCAGCAGCTTGTGGTCCCAACTTAATTCACCCCTCCACTTT. It encodes CASSLWSQLNSPLHF. Full variable domain (missing parts from reference TRBV5-4 and TRBJ1-6): ETGVTQSPTHLIKTRGQQVTLRCSSQSGHNTVSWYQQALGQGPQFIFQYYREEENGRGNFPPRFSGLQFPNYSSELNVNALELDDSALYLCASSLWSQLNSPLHFGNGTRLTVT.

This clonotype was observed at least ten times. This chain connects TRBV29-1 to TRBJ2-7, with a weak D call TRBD2 (6 bases). The CDR3 is 13 residues long. Looked up from germline, CDR1 is SQVTM and CDR2 is ANQGSEA. The V gene lost 3 bases and the J gene lost 2 bases, with 11 bases spanning the gap. The CDR3 DNA sequence: TGCAGCGTTGAGTTAGCGGCAACCTACGAGCAGTACTTC. It codes for CSVELAATYEQYF.

In regard to this clonotype: A much larger clone differs from this one at a single base, so this may be a read error. The gene calls are TRBV2 and TRBJ1-1; D gene uncertain. This CDR3 contains 11 residues. With 8 bases removed from V and 1 base from J, the gap between germline ends came to 5 bases. Germline V gene lookup returns CDR1 SNHLY and CDR2 FYNNEI. As DNA, the CDR3 is TGTGCCAGCTACGGGAACACTGAAGCTTTCTTT. Its translation is CASYGNTEAFF.

The chain employs TRBV29-1 and TRBJ2-5; 7 nucleotides line up with TRBD2. The CDR3 extends over 13 amino acids. Losses at the gene ends were 4 bases for V and 2 bases for J; bases not matched to a gene: 4. Germline V lookup: CDR1 SQVTM, CDR2 ANQGSEA. The CDR3 spells CSVVWDYQETQYF. The DNA for the CDR3 is TGCAGCGTTGTTTGGGACTATCAAGAGACCCAGTACTTC.

CDR3: CASSHASRQAAEKLFF. DNA of the CDR3: TGTGCCAGCAGCCATGCCTCTAGACAAGCGGCTGAAAAACTGTTTTTT. The rearrangement uses TRBV7-9 and TRBJ1-4; D call uncertain. V was cut by 5 bases and J by 7 bases, with 20 bases left in between. Per germline, CDR1 SEHNR and CDR2 FQNEAQ (reference sequence). The CDR3 runs to 16 residues.

The V and J genes are TRBV15 and TRBJ1-2; the D gene is possibly TRBD1 (5 bases). The CDR3 spans 13 residues. The germline V gene encodes CDR1 LNHNV and CDR2 YYDKDF (reference sequence). V lost 1 base to trimming and J lost 6 bases, with 9 bases between them. For the CDR3, the DNA is TGTGCCACCAGCAGAGGTCAGGGAAATGGCTACACCTTC. This sequence encodes CATSRGQGNGYTF. The full variable domain, in which reference TRBV15 and TRBJ1-2 provide the parts outside the CDR3, is DAMVIQNPRYQVTQFGKPVTLSCSQTLNHNVMYWYQQKSSQAPKLLFHYYDKDFNNEADTPDNFQSRRPNTSFCFLDIRSPGLGDTAMYLCATSRGQGNGYTFGSGTRLTVV.

This clonotype has a count of ten or more. The rearrangement uses TRBV19 and TRBJ1-5; 7 bases are shared with TRBD1. The germline CDR1 and CDR2 sequences are LNHDA and SQIVND (reference sequence). The CDR3 contains 14 residues. The V segment lost 5 bases and the J segment 5 bases; nucleotides outside the gene matches: 6. The CDR3 nucleotides are TGTGCCAGTAGTGCCGACAGGGCTTATCAGCCCCAGCATTTT. It specifies CASSADRAYQPQHF.

In this sample, this clonotype turned up many times. The CDR3 is CSVETGLEAFF. Written as DNA, the CDR3 is TGCAGCGTTGAGACAGGCTTAGAAGCTTTCTTT. The V call is TRBV29-1, the J call TRBJ1-1; tentative D call: TRBD1 (6 bases). In germline, CDR1 is SQVTM, CDR2 ANQGSEA. CDR3 size: 11 residues. Between the trimmed V and J ends, which lost 3 bases and 8 bases, there was a span of 10 bases.

This clonotype was found many times. The rearrangement uses TRBV25-1 and TRBJ2-2; possibly TRBD1 or TRBD2 for D (6 bases each). The CDR3 contains 15 residues. The ends were cut back, 5 bases at V and 7 bases at J, with 17 bases in the middle. The germline V gene encodes CDR1 MGHDK and CDR2 SYGVNS. DNA of the CDR3: TGTGCCAGCAGTCCGCTAAGGGGGGCGGGCGGGGAGCTGTTTTTT. Translation gives CASSPLRGAGGELFF.

This clonotype was counted only a few times. This chain links TRBV2 with TRBJ1-4; D remains ambiguous. Deletions cut 5 bases from V and 5 bases from J, with 12 bases between. The V gene's germline CDR1 is SNHLY and CDR2 FYNNEI. The CDR3 loop spans 14 amino acids. CDR3 DNA sequence: TGTGCCAGCAGTCCTAAATATCCAAATGAAAAACTGTTTTTT. It codes for CASSPKYPNEKLFF. Based on the CDR3 plus reference TRBV2 and TRBJ1-4, the full variable domain is EPEVTQTPSHQVTQMGQEVILRCVPISNHLYFYWYRQILGQKVEFLVSFYNNEISEKSEIFDDQFSVERPDGSNFTLKIRSTKLEDSAMYFCASSPKYPNEKLFFGSGTQLSVL.

The V and J genes are TRBV15 and TRBJ2-1, with a weak D call TRBD2 (6 bases). The V end lost 0 bases, the J end lost 12 bases, and 9 bases lay between the germline ends. There are 12 residues in the CDR3. The germline V gene encodes CDR1 LNHNV and CDR2 YYDKDF (reference sequence). The DNA for the CDR3 is TGTGCCACCAGCAGAGATGGGACTCGGCAGTTCTTC. It codes for CATSRDGTRQFF.

The genes are TRBV19 and TRBJ2-2, with 7 bases lining up with TRBD1. J was trimmed by 4 bases and V by 4 bases; bases with no gene match: 9. The CDR3 totals 16 residues. The germline CDR1 and CDR2 sequences are LNHDA and SQIVND (reference sequence). Here the CDR3 reads CASSTTRGMGTGELFF. The CDR3 DNA is TGTGCCAGTAGTACAACCAGGGGGATGGGCACCGGGGAGCTGTTTTTT. Supplemented by reference TRBV19 and TRBJ2-2, the full variable domain reads DGGITQSPKYLFRKEGQNVTLSCEQNLNHDAMYWYRQDPGQGLRLIYYSQIVNDFQKGDIAEGYSVSREKKESFPLTVTSAQKNPTAFYLCASSTTRGMGTGELFFGEGSRLTVL.

This chain links TRBV7-9 with TRBJ1-6; D possibly corresponds to TRBD1 (6 bases). Trimming took 3 bases from V and 7 from J, leaving 13 bases between them. There are 15 residues in the CDR3. The germline V gene encodes CDR1 SEHNR and CDR2 FQNEAQ (reference sequence). This CDR3 is CASSFSGTLNSPLHF. The CDR3 nucleotides are TGTGCCAGCAGCTTTTCCGGGACATTGAATTCACCCCTCCACTTT. Using reference TRBV7-9 and TRBJ1-6 for the parts outside the CDR3, the full variable domain is DTGVSQNPRHKITKRGQNVTFRCDPISEHNRLYWYRQTLGQGPEFLTYFQNEAQLEKSRLLSDRFSAERPKGSFSTLEIQRTEQGDSAMYLCASSFSGTLNSPLHFGNGTRLTVT.

This clonotype was seen repeatedly, ten times or more. The chain links TRBV5-6 to TRBJ1-2; D is perhaps TRBD1 (5 bases). V lost 3 bases to trimming and J lost 0 bases, with 12 bases between them. The length of the CDR3 is 15 residues. CDR1 and CDR2 (germline): SGHDT, YYEEEE. The CDR3 DNA reads as TGTGCCAGCAGCTCACCTCAGGGATCTAACTATGGCTACACCTTC. It is translated as CASSSPQGSNYGYTF.

This clonotype has just a few counts. The chain recombines TRBV19 with TRBJ1-5; perhaps TRBD1 as D (5 bases). The CDR3 length is 18 residues. Germline V gene data show CDR1 as LNHDA and CDR2 as SQIVND (reference sequence). The ends were cut back, 3 bases at V and 1 base at J, with 19 bases in the middle. CDR3 protein: CASSIPGSRLGSNQPQHF. The CDR3 nucleotides are TGTGCCAGTAGTATCCCAGGGTCTCGTCTTGGGAGCAATCAGCCCCAGCATTTT.

This chain connects TRBV7-9 to TRBJ2-7; D unresolved. Deletions cut 5 bases from V and 2 bases from J, with 13 bases between. This CDR3 region has 14 residues. Looked up from germline, CDR1 is SEHNR and CDR2 is FQNEAQ (reference sequence). CDR3: CASSPSTDPYEQYF. CDR3 nucleotides: TGTGCCAGCAGCCCTTCGACGGACCCCTACGAGCAGTACTTC.

This chain joins TRBV29-1 and TRBJ2-5; D is unresolved. The CDR3 is made up of 11 amino acids. Germline lookup yields CDR1 SQVTM and CDR2 ANQGSEA. The CDR3 sequence is CRGYGQETQYF. In DNA, the CDR3 is TGCAGAGGCTACGGTCAAGAGACCCAGTACTTC.

The chain couples TRBV5-1 to TRBJ2-2; D not certain. The V end lost 4 bases, the J end lost 7 bases, and 20 bases lay between the germline ends. The CDR3 runs 16 residues. CDR1 and CDR2 from the germline V gene are SGHRS and YFSETQ. The CDR3 sequence: CASSEPGRDLIGELFF. CDR3 DNA sequence: TGCGCCAGCAGCGAACCCGGACGAGATCTAATCGGGGAGCTGTTTTTT.

The chain couples TRBV20-1 to TRBJ1-5, with D uncertain. This CDR3 is built from 14 residues. V was cut by 0 bases and J by 0 bases, with 6 bases left in between. The germline V gene has CDR1 DFQATT and CDR2 SNEGSKA (reference sequence). The CDR3 is CSARDGFSNQPQHF. The CDR3 coding sequence is TGCAGTGCTAGAGATGGGTTTAGCAATCAGCCCCAGCATTTT.

This chain links TRBV19 with TRBJ1-5, with 7 bases that match TRBD1. The CDR3 extends over 15 amino acids. The V and J ends lost 5 bases and 7 bases, in that order; junction bases with no gene match: 11. Germline V lookup: CDR1 LNHDA, CDR2 SQIVND (reference sequence). The CDR3 nucleotides are TGTGCCAGTAGTGTCCTCAGGGGGGCGAGGCAGCCCCAGCATTTT. It translates to CASSVLRGARQPQHF. The variable domain in full, with the rest retrieved from reference TRBV19 and TRBJ1-5, is DGGITQSPKYLFRKEGQNVTLSCEQNLNHDAMYWYRQDPGQGLRLIYYSQIVNDFQKGDIAEGYSVSREKKESFPLTVTSAQKNPTAFYLCASSVLRGARQPQHFGDGTRLSIL.

A note on this clonotype: A read error may produce the germline difference seen at one junction end. This sequence joins TRBV20-1 and TRBJ2-7; 14 bases align to TRBD2. The CDR3 extends over 14 amino acids. Germline loops: CDR1 DFQATT, CDR2 SNEGSKA (reference sequence). For the CDR3, the DNA is TGCAGTGCTAGGGGGACTAGCGGGGGCTACGGGCAGTACTTC. Amino acid sequence: CSARGTSGGYGQYF.

This chain connects TRBV20-1 to TRBJ1-6; 8 bases align to TRBD1. The germline V gene has CDR1 DFQATT and CDR2 SNEGSKA (reference sequence). This CDR3 contains 15 residues. After removal of 6 bases from V and 2 bases from J, the junction contained 6 bases not matched to a gene. The CDR3 spells CSADTGGPYNSPLHF. CDR3 sequence (DNA): TGCAGTGCCGACACAGGGGGACCCTATAATTCACCCCTCCACTTT.

The chain links TRBV11-2 to TRBJ2-5; D tentatively reads TRBD1 or TRBD2 (7 bases each). The CDR3 length is 14 residues. Germline V CDR1 and CDR2: SGHAT, FQNNGV. Trimming took off 7 bases at V and 4 bases at J, with 16 bases between the two ends. The CDR3 DNA sequence: TGTGCCAGCACCAACTCCAGGGGGGGAGAGACCCAGTACTTC. Residues: CASTNSRGGETQYF.

The chain employs TRBV6-5 and TRBJ2-5, with D maybe TRBD2 (6 bases). Germline CDR1 is MNHEY and CDR2 is SVGAGI. V dropped 6 bases and J dropped 0 bases, with 8 bases sitting between them. This CDR3 has 13 residues. In nucleotides, the CDR3 is TGTGCCAGCAGAGCTAGCGACCAAGAGACCCAGTACTTC. This encodes CASRASDQETQYF.